This record covers a single TCR beta chain. Following a re-call of the 5' RACE reads, TCRdb has one entry per CDR3 protein and lacks DNA. The sample has 500,000 to 700,000 distinct CDR3 sequences. This sample was taken from a study of T cells expressing NK-cell markers. Sequenced: blood T cells: a sorted CD56 or NKG2C T cell subset, CD4+ or CD8+ T cells, or bulk PBMC T cells (not recorded which). The sequence derives from a man aged 18-30 years in good health.

The CDR3 loop is CASSEGSGRPTDTQYF. The J gene is TRBJ2-3, the V gene TRBV25-1; there is no DNA to check the TCRdb D call of TRBD2. The CDR3 is 16 amino acids. Germline CDR1 is MGHDK and CDR2 is SYGVNS.